This entry lists 32 T cell receptor beta chains sequenced from one sample in a study of T cells in Graves' hyperthyroidism and ophthalmopathy. Researchers took RNA transcripts and amplified the TCR beta CDR3 regions from them. Initially, a first-round RT-PCR of the TCR CDR3 employed the HTBI primer set. TCRdb redid the calling of the multiplex PCR reads with MiXCR, one entry per CDR3 protein. The repertoire holds over 650,000 distinct CDR3 sequences, with 16% as singletons. Material: blood. The receptors were sampled from a man younger than 35 with Graves' hyperthyroidism.

The chain employs TRBV19 and TRBJ2-5; a possible D gene is TRBD2 (6 bases). The CDR3 loop spans 13 amino acids. Germline V gene data show CDR1 as LNHDA and CDR2 as SQIVND (reference sequence). V shed 3 bases and J shed 5 bases, with 10 bases lying between them. CDR3 coding DNA: TGTGCCAGTAGTATTGGAGGGGTCGAGACCCAGTACTTC. Amino acids: CASSIGGVETQYF. Combining the CDR3 with reference TRBV19 and TRBJ2-5 gives the whole variable domain DGGITQSPKYLFRKEGQNVTLSCEQNLNHDAMYWYRQDPGQGLRLIYYSQIVNDFQKGDIAEGYSVSREKKESFPLTVTSAQKNPTAFYLCASSIGGVETQYFGPGTRLLVL.

This clonotype was recorded many times. The chain has TRBV24-1 and TRBJ2-2; TRBD1 matches at 9 bases. CDR1 is KGHDR and CDR2 is SFDVKD in the germline V gene. This CDR3 is 15 amino acids long. The J segment lost 5 bases and the V segment lost 4 bases, leaving 4 bases of the junction unmatched. This CDR3 reads CATSEGQGGTGELFF. The CDR3 bases are TGTGCCACCAGTGAGGGACAGGGAGGGACCGGGGAGCTGTTTTTT.

This clonotype was counted between two and nine times. The J gene is TRBJ1-1, the V gene TRBV6-1, with 7 bases matching TRBD1. The germline CDR1 and CDR2 sequences are MNHNS and SASEGT. There are 15 residues in the CDR3. The V segment lost 7 bases and the J segment 4 bases; nucleotides outside the gene matches: 12. CDR3 sequence reads: CASNFGGGSGTEAFF. CDR3 bases: TGTGCCAGCAACTTCGGAGGGGGCTCCGGCACTGAAGCTTTCTTT.

The rearrangement links TRBV28 to TRBJ2-7, with 9 bases matching TRBD2. The CDR3 totals 15 residues. The germline CDR1 and CDR2 sequences are MDHEN and SYDVKM. The V gene end was trimmed by 6 bases and the J gene end by 4 bases; junction bases not matched to a gene: 10. This CDR3 reads CASRGWLAGRYEQYF. CDR3 in DNA: TGTGCCAGCAGGGGGTGGCTAGCGGGGAGGTACGAGCAGTACTTC. Full variable domain (rest looked up from reference TRBV28 and TRBJ2-7): DVKVTQSSRYLVKRTGEKVFLECVQDMDHENMFWYRQDPGLGLRLIYFSYDVKMKEKGDIPEGYSVSREKKERFSLILESASTNQTSMYLCASRGWLAGRYEQYFGPGTRLTVT.

This clonotype showed up many times. The chain combines TRBV2 with TRBJ1-1; D perhaps matches TRBD1 (6 bases). The CDR3 covers 15 residues. Trimming removed 3 bases at V and 1 base at J, with 12 bases between. Germline V gives CDR1 SNHLY, CDR2 FYNNEI. CDR3 sequence reads: CASSDLTGANTEAFF. Written as DNA, the CDR3 is TGTGCCAGCAGTGACTTGACGGGGGCGAACACTGAAGCTTTCTTT.

Only a few counts were recorded for this clonotype. The J gene is TRBJ2-1, the V gene TRBV20-1; TRBD2 matches 7 bases. The junction had 5 bases not matched to a gene; V was cut back by 3 bases and J by 6 bases. The germline CDR1 and CDR2 sequences are DFQATT and SNEGSKA (reference sequence). The CDR3 has 13 residues. CDR3 protein: CSASGRPLNEQFF. CDR3 DNA sequence: TGCAGTGCTAGCGGGAGGCCCCTCAATGAGCAGTTCTTC.

This clonotype was detected once. V and J are TRBV25-1 and TRBJ2-5; D not certain. CDR1 is MGHDK, CDR2 SYGVNS, per germline. V shed 2 bases and J shed 8 bases, with 24 bases lying between them. This CDR3 region has 17 residues. The CDR3, as DNA: TGTGCCAGCAGTGAACCCCCGAACGCTCTTCCCGTGGAAACCCAGTACTTC. This translates into CASSEPPNALPVETQYF.

The sample holds many counts of this clonotype. CDR3 sequence (DNA): TGTGCCAGCAGGGCGGGACAGGCTATTGGCAATCAGCCCCAGCATTTT. This sequence encodes CASRAGQAIGNQPQHF. The chain recombines TRBV28 with TRBJ1-5, with TRBD1 matching over 8 bases. Trimming removed 6 bases from V and 2 bases from J; junction bases left unmatched: 9. Per the germline V gene, CDR1 is MDHEN and CDR2 is SYDVKM. This CDR3 is 16 amino acids long.

This sequence joins TRBV27 and TRBJ1-1; TRBD1 aligns across 8 bases. In germline, CDR1 is MNHEY, CDR2 SMNVEV (reference sequence). The J segment lost 6 bases and the V segment lost 3 bases, leaving 12 bases of the junction unmatched. The CDR3 runs 16 residues. The CDR3 loop is CASSFLAGGPKAEAFF. The CDR3 DNA is TGTGCCAGCAGTTTCCTTGCAGGGGGCCCCAAAGCTGAAGCTTTCTTT.

This clonotype appeared a few times. J is TRBJ1-3 and V is TRBV30; D unclear. Per germline, CDR1 GTSNPN and CDR2 SVGIG (reference sequence). Trimming shortened V by 3 bases and J by 3 bases, and 9 bases separated the two germline ends. The CDR3 runs to 13 residues. This chain's CDR3 is CAWRLAGGNTIYF. CDR3 in DNA: TGTGCCTGGAGGTTAGCGGGTGGAAACACCATATATTTT.

This clonotype was observed many times. V usage is TRBV2 and J usage is TRBJ1-5; D remains unclear. The CDR3 contains 13 residues. Per germline, CDR1 SNHLY and CDR2 FYNNEI. V was clipped by 6 bases and J by 1 base, with 7 bases between them. CDR3 coding DNA: TGTGCCAGCAGCGGGCCGAGCAATCAGCCCCAGCATTTT. Its translation: CASSGPSNQPQHF. Variable domain in full (rest from reference TRBV2 and TRBJ1-5): EPEVTQTPSHQVTQMGQEVILRCVPISNHLYFYWYRQILGQKVEFLVSFYNNEISEKSEIFDDQFSVERPDGSNFTLKIRSTKLEDSAMYFCASSGPSNQPQHFGDGTRLSIL.

The V call is TRBV4-1, the J call TRBJ2-5; 11 bases map to TRBD2. The CDR3 extends over 16 amino acids. Per the germline V gene, CDR1 is MGHRA and CDR2 is YSYEKL. The V and J ends lost 5 bases and 7 bases, in that order; junction bases with no gene match: 12. CDR3 in amino acids: CASSGLAGGGLGTQYF. The CDR3 region has the DNA TGCGCCAGCAGCGGGCTAGCGGGAGGTGGGCTGGGGACCCAGTACTTC.

J is TRBJ1-2 and V is TRBV2, with TRBD1 as a possible D gene (6 bases). Germline CDR1 SNHLY, CDR2 FYNNEI. V gave up 5 bases and J gave up 3 bases, with 10 bases separating them. The CDR3 sequence is 13 residues long. CDR3 protein: CASSPGDYYGYTF. The CDR3 DNA follows: TGTGCCAGCAGTCCAGGGGATTACTATGGCTACACCTTC.

Details on this clonotype: A clone one base away is much larger, so this may be a read error. The V call is TRBV2, the J call TRBJ2-3; no reliable D call. The CDR3 runs 12 residues. Looked up from germline, CDR1 is SNHLY and CDR2 is FYNNEI. Trimming cost V 1 base and J 5 bases, with 4 bases left between them. CDR3 protein: CASSEVQDTQYF. The DNA for the CDR3 is TGTGCCAGCAGTGAAGTTCAAGATACGCAGTATTTT.

At least ten counts were recorded for this clonotype. V and J are TRBV11-2 and TRBJ1-1; the match to TRBD1 covers 8 bases. The germline V gene has CDR1 SGHAT and CDR2 FQNNGV. This CDR3 contains 17 residues. Trimming took 1 base from V and 6 from J; bases not matched to a gene: 13. The CDR3: CASSLASVRGLRPEAFF. CDR3 sequence (DNA): TGTGCCAGCAGCTTAGCGTCGGTCAGGGGGCTTAGGCCTGAAGCTTTCTTT.

This clonotype was counted many times. V and J are TRBV6-2 or TRBV6-3 and TRBJ2-1; TRBD2 matches 8 bases. CDR3 size: 15 residues. V gave up 2 bases and J gave up 5 bases; unmatched junction bases: 5. Per the germline V gene, CDR1 is MNHEY and CDR2 is SVGEGT. In DNA, the CDR3 is TGTGCCAGCAGTTACATAGCGGGAAACGACAATGAGCAGTTCTTC. This encodes CASSYIAGNDNEQFF.

The V gene is TRBV2, the J gene TRBJ2-7, with D tentatively TRBD1 (6 bases). In germline, CDR1 is SNHLY, CDR2 FYNNEI. Deletions cut 8 bases from V and 2 bases from J, with 10 bases between. The length of the CDR3 is 12 residues. CDR3 sequence (DNA): TGTGCCAGCCGACAGGAAGCCTACGAGCAGTACTTC. This codes for CASRQEAYEQYF.

The chain couples TRBV6-6 to TRBJ2-7; 10 bases match TRBD2. CDR1 and CDR2 from the germline V gene are MNHNY and SVGAGI (reference sequence). The CDR3 is made up of 16 amino acids. J gave up 1 base and V 2 bases, and 5 bases lay outside the gene matches. CDR3 in amino acids: CASSYGERGGSYEQYF. CDR3 sequence (DNA): TGTGCCAGCAGTTACGGCGAGCGGGGGGGTTCCTACGAGCAGTACTTC.

This clonotype was observed a handful of times. The CDR3 DNA follows: TGTGCCAGCAGCTCCAGGGAACCCGGGGAGCTGTTTTTT. Its protein is CASSSREPGELFF. The rearrangement joins TRBV7-9 to TRBJ2-2; D is possibly TRBD1 (5 bases). Looked up from germline, CDR1 is SEHNR and CDR2 is FQNEAQ (reference sequence). The CDR3 has 13 residues. V was shortened by 4 bases and J by 6 bases, with 9 bases between the two germline ends.

The sample holds many counts of this clonotype. This sequence joins TRBV3-1 and TRBJ1-1; D is possibly TRBD1 (5 bases). The CDR3 extends over 12 amino acids. CDR1 is LGHDT and CDR2 is YNNKEL in the germline V gene (reference sequence). V was trimmed by 3 bases and J by 11 bases, leaving 13 bases between them. The CDR3 loop is CASSHTGAGAFF. In DNA, the CDR3 is TGTGCCAGCAGCCACACCGGGGCGGGTGCTTTCTTT.

With regard to this clonotype: A much larger clone differs from this one at a single base, so this may be a read error. The chain is built from TRBV28 and TRBJ2-7, with D perhaps matching TRBD1 (5 bases). The end of the DNA is better explained by TRBJ2-1, so the J call may be wrong. The germline V gene encodes CDR1 MDHEN and CDR2 SYDVKM. CDR3 size: 13 residues. CDR3 in amino acids: CASSLEGAYEQFF. As DNA, the CDR3 is TGTGCCAGCAGTTTAGAAGGGGCCTACGAGCAGTTCTTC.

This clonotype was detected only a few times. The rearrangement joins TRBV28 to TRBJ2-7, with D perhaps matching TRBD1 or TRBD2 (5 bases each). This CDR3 region has 14 residues. Per the germline V gene, CDR1 is MDHEN and CDR2 is SYDVKM. V was clipped by 1 base and J by 6 bases, with 13 bases between them. The CDR3 DNA reads TGTGCCAGCAGTTTATTGGCAGGGAGCAGCGAGCAGTACTTC. This encodes CASSLLAGSSEQYF.

This rearrangement joins TRBV27 to TRBJ1-2; D perhaps matches TRBD1 (5 bases). V was shortened by 6 bases and J by 0 bases, with 5 bases between the two germline ends. Per the germline V gene, CDR1 is MNHEY and CDR2 is SMNVEV (reference sequence). The CDR3 consists of 12 residues. The CDR3, as DNA: TGTGCCAGCAGAGGGGCTAACTATGGCTACACCTTC. This gives the protein CASRGANYGYTF.

The chain recombines TRBV7-2 with TRBJ1-1; weak D call: TRBD1 (5 bases). The CDR3 has 16 amino acids. Looked up from germline, CDR1 is SGHTA and CDR2 is FQGNSA. The V end lost 3 bases, the J end lost 3 bases, and 17 bases lay between the germline ends. CDR3 amino acids: CASSLVGAGWDTEAFF. In nucleotides, the CDR3 is TGTGCCAGCAGCTTGGTAGGGGCTGGGTGGGACACTGAAGCTTTCTTT.

V gene TRBV5-1 combines with J gene TRBJ1-4; 7 bases agree with TRBD1. The V gene end was trimmed by 3 bases and the J gene end by 8 bases; junction bases not matched to a gene: 7. CDR1 is SGHRS and CDR2 is YFSETQ in the germline V gene. The CDR3 spans 14 residues. The DNA for the CDR3 is TGCGCCAGCAGCTCCCGACAGGGTGGAGAAAAACTGTTTTTT. As protein: CASSSRQGGEKLFF.

The chain is built from TRBV7-9 and TRBJ2-5, with D perhaps TRBD2 (5 bases). The germline V and J ends were trimmed by 5 bases and 2 bases, with 12 bases remaining between them. This CDR3 spans 14 amino acids. The germline gives CDR1 SEHNR, CDR2 FQNEAQ (reference sequence). CDR3 in DNA: TGTGCCAGCAGCCTCCCGGGGAGACAAGAGACCCAGTACTTC. This encodes CASSLPGRQETQYF.

This clonotype was picked up many times. The rearrangement uses TRBV12-3 or TRBV12-4 and TRBJ2-1, with 13 bases fitting TRBD2. The length of the CDR3 is 14 residues. The junction had 4 bases not matched to a gene; V was cut back by 8 bases and J by 6 bases. The CDR3 nucleotides are TGTGCCAGCCAGACTAGCGGGAGGATCAATGAGCAGTTCTTC. Translating it yields CASQTSGRINEQFF.

In its sample, this clonotype was seen many times. The V gene is TRBV2, the J gene TRBJ1-1; the D is unclear. Germline values: CDR1 SNHLY, CDR2 FYNNEI. V lost 5 bases and J lost 5, with 15 bases in between. CDR3 length: 14 residues. The CDR3 nucleotides read TGTGCCAGCAGTCCCGGCAAGCTGGGGACTGAAGCTTTCTTT. Its translation is CASSPGKLGTEAFF.

A few counts support this clonotype. The chain is built from TRBV28 and TRBJ1-5; tentatively, D is TRBD1 (6 bases). The V gene's germline CDR1 is MDHEN and CDR2 SYDVKM. The CDR3 runs to 15 residues. The V and J ends lost 7 bases and 4 bases respectively, with 17 bases between them. The CDR3 nucleotides read TGTGCCAGCAACTCAGTCGGAGGGGGGAATCAGCCCCAGCATTTT. The encoded protein is CASNSVGGGNQPQHF. The full variable domain, with the rest looked up from reference TRBV28 and TRBJ1-5, is DVKVTQSSRYLVKRTGEKVFLECVQDMDHENMFWYRQDPGLGLRLIYFSYDVKMKEKGDIPEGYSVSREKKERFSLILESASTNQTSMYLCASNSVGGGNQPQHFGDGTRLSIL.

V usage is TRBV11-3 and J usage is TRBJ2-1; D is undetermined. The CDR3 sequence is 16 residues long. CDR1 and CDR2 (germline): SGHNT, YENEEA. Trimming removed 0 bases at V and 4 bases at J, with 13 bases between. CDR3 protein: CASSLERAEHYNEQFF. The CDR3 DNA reads as TGTGCCAGCAGCTTAGAAAGGGCTGAACATTACAATGAGCAGTTCTTC.

This clonotype was seen more than once but under ten times. The chain is built from TRBV7-9 and TRBJ1-2; D is undetermined. Germline V lookup: CDR1 SEHNR, CDR2 FQNEAQ (reference sequence). Trimming removed 2 bases at V and 8 bases at J, with 12 bases between. This CDR3 contains 13 residues. CDR3 in amino acids: CASSLMGSEGYTF. DNA of the CDR3: TGTGCCAGCAGCTTAATGGGATCAGAAGGCTACACCTTC.

This clonotype was picked up many times. Here the CDR3 reads CASSPLAFSNTGELFF. The CDR3 region has the DNA TGTGCCAGCAGCCCCCTGGCATTCTCGAACACCGGGGAGCTGTTTTTT. The chain is built from TRBV5-5 and TRBJ2-2; the D is unclear. The CDR3 contains 16 residues. Trimming stripped 4 bases from V and 0 bases from J, with 13 bases between. Germline-derived CDR1 and CDR2 are SGHKS and YYEKEE (reference sequence).